Listed below are T cell receptor beta chains from one sample, sequenced in a study of technical replicates of blood from four donors. Repertoires were generated with immunoSEQ multiplex PCR, while TCRdb's copy carries only in-frame clones and drops some. The sample yields about 100,000 clones, just under 95% seen once. Source material: T cells isolated from PBMCs. These receptors were taken from a human donor in good health. Both conserved end residues are part of each CDR3. A clone size is listed for some rows: how often the clone was seen (once, few, many), or a class if it is expanded.

abundance	v_gene	CDR3aa
.	TRBV30	CAWTRRRETYEQYF
.	TRBV7-7	CASSQAGVNEQFF
.	TRBV7-2	CASSLEGSRAYEQYF
.	TRBV19	CASSTSGGRPYEQYF
.	TRBV7-3	CASSLTSGSNEQFF
.	TRBV7-9	CASSNRQGEAFF
.	TRBV7-3	CASSPNSAGNEQFF
.	TRBV10-2	CASSEQGYTEAFF
.	TRBV27	CASSLSTTGNYGYTF
once	TRBV6-1	CASSVTGLPYEQYF
.	TRBV7-9	CASSPSGSVETQYF
.	TRBV19	CASSILAGGTDTQYF
.	TRBV25-1	CALLWDSEAFF
.	TRBV4-1	CASSQELGTGNSDGYTF
once	TRBV15	CATSRTRPPRGETQYF
.	TRBV28	CASSSGEQYF
.	TRBV5-1	CASSRTGGASGNTIYF
.	TRBV5-1	CASSPTQGKSNYGYTF
.	TRBV7-9	CASSRGQEAFF
.	TRBV9	CASSGPTPAFF
once	TRBV30	CAWLQGEDYEQYF
.	TRBV6-5	CASSYTGPGANVLTF
.	TRBV5-8	CASSLDRGRNQPQHF
.	TRBV21-1	CASRRTSGRNEQYF
once	TRBV4-3	CASSPLGAGTYEQYF
.	TRBV7-9	CASSLGGLAFISTDTQYF
once	TRBV9	CASSAGALNTEAFF
.	TRBV13	CASSMGLARVF
.	TRBV7-3	CASSFWTSGSEQFF
.	TRBV5-4	CASSFQQGTGELFF
.	TRBV6-4	CASSDPPTSQGEQYF
.	TRBV11-3	CASSPDNEQFF
.	TRBV19	CASSIRQGLADTQYF
.	TRBV7-9	CASSLATGYTEAFF